The 11 T cell receptor beta chains below were found in one sample sequenced in a study of neurological immune-mediated disorders. TCRdb analysed the 5' RACE reads with MiXCR anew, one entry per CDR3 protein. The data contain roughly 65,000 distinct CDR3 sequences, roughly 5% of them singletons. Sample: PBMCs. The receptors were gathered from a human donor with multiple sclerosis. The donor label of this sample is uncertain.

CDR3 protein: CASSGGRESANYGYTF. CDR3 nucleotide sequence: TGTGCCAGCAGTGGGGGCAGGGAATCTGCCAACTATGGCTACACCTTC. The rearrangement uses TRBV2 and TRBJ1-2; a possible D gene is TRBD1 (5 bases). The CDR3 runs 16 residues. CDR1 and CDR2 from the germline V gene are SNHLY and FYNNEI. Trimming cost V 4 bases and J 2 bases, with 17 bases left between them.

This clonotype was picked up many times. The rearrangement links TRBV20-1 to TRBJ2-3; 11 bases line up with TRBD2. Trimming cost V 5 bases and J 2 bases; bases outside gene matches: 6. The CDR3 extends over 15 amino acids. Germline V gene data show CDR1 as DFQATT and CDR2 as SNEGSKA (reference sequence). The CDR3: CSAPLAGGLTDTQYF. The CDR3 bases are TGCAGTGCTCCGCTAGCGGGGGGCCTCACAGATACGCAGTATTTT.

This clonotype appeared a few times. The rearrangement uses TRBV5-6 and TRBJ2-6; D gene uncertain. The germline V gene encodes CDR1 SGHDT and CDR2 YYEEEE. This CDR3 comprises 14 residues. V gave up 3 bases and J gave up 4 bases, with 8 bases separating them. CDR3 nucleotides: TGTGCCAGCAGCTCCCCAAGAGGGGCCAACGTCCTGACTTTC. It encodes CASSSPRGANVLTF.

This clonotype came up many times. The J gene is TRBJ1-4, the V gene TRBV4-1; possibly TRBD1 for D (6 bases). Germline V gene sequence: CDR1 MGHRA, CDR2 YSYEKL. CDR3 length: 15 residues. Trimming pared 0 bases from V and 5 bases from J, leaving 10 bases between. The CDR3 loop reads CASSQERQGNEKLFF. The DNA of the CDR3 is TGCGCCAGCAGCCAAGAGAGGCAGGGGAATGAAAAACTGTTTTTT.

This clonotype was seen ten or more times. The gene calls are TRBV7-8 and TRBJ2-1; D is undetermined. Trimming removed 1 base from V and 0 bases from J, with 4 bases in between. The CDR3 extends over 14 amino acids. Germline V lookup: CDR1 SGHVS, CDR2 FQNEAQ. Written as DNA, the CDR3 is TGTGCCAGCAGCTTAGATGGCTCCTACAATGAGCAGTTCTTC. It translates to CASSLDGSYNEQFF.

This clonotype was recorded many times. The CDR3 DNA follows: TGCGCCAGCAGCCCCACACCTGGGATTAATTCACCCCTCCACTTT. Its protein product is CASSPTPGINSPLHF. V gene TRBV4-1 combines with J gene TRBJ1-6; D remains unclear. The CDR3 runs 15 residues. Trimming shortened V by 4 bases and J by 6 bases, and 13 bases separated the two germline ends. From germline, CDR1 is MGHRA and CDR2 YSYEKL.

This clonotype was observed many times. The gene calls are TRBV15 and TRBJ2-1; D ambiguous. V was shortened by 0 bases and J by 10 bases, with 7 bases between the two germline ends. Germline CDR1 is LNHNV and CDR2 is YYDKDF (reference sequence). This CDR3 comprises 12 residues. CDR3 in amino acids: CATSRDAAEQFF. Written as DNA, the CDR3 is TGTGCCACCAGCAGAGATGCGGCAGAGCAGTTCTTC.

This clonotype came up many times. V gene TRBV5-1 combines with J gene TRBJ2-3; possibly TRBD2 for D (6 bases). The CDR3 loop spans 15 amino acids. Germline loops: CDR1 SGHRS, CDR2 YFSETQ. The ends were cut back, 1 base at V and 6 bases at J, with 15 bases in the middle. The CDR3 here is CASSLTAGKSDTQYF. The DNA for the CDR3 is TGCGCCAGCAGCTTGACGGCGGGGAAATCGGATACGCAGTATTTT.

This clonotype was seen at least ten times. This chain joins TRBV15 and TRBJ2-3; 12 nucleotides align to TRBD1. From germline, CDR1 is LNHNV and CDR2 YYDKDF (reference sequence). The V and J ends lost 3 bases and 6 bases, in that order; junction bases with no gene match: 7. The CDR3 contains 16 residues. The CDR3 here is CATSRPGQGARDTQYF. As DNA, the CDR3 is TGTGCCACCAGCAGGCCGGGACAGGGGGCCCGGGATACGCAGTATTTT.

This clonotype has just a few counts. This chain joins TRBV7-8 and TRBJ2-3, with D possibly matching TRBD2 (7 bases). V dropped 0 bases and J dropped 5 bases, with 15 bases sitting between them. The CDR3 loop spans 16 amino acids. Germline V lookup: CDR1 SGHVS, CDR2 FQNEAQ. Here the CDR3 reads CASSLARRGGRDTQYF. The CDR3 coding sequence is TGTGCCAGCAGCTTAGCTAGGAGGGGGGGGAGAGATACGCAGTATTTT.

This clonotype was recorded at least ten times. The rearrangement uses TRBV5-1 and TRBJ2-2; D may match TRBD1 or TRBD2 (5 bases each). The V end was cut by 4 bases, the J end by 3 bases, with 16 bases between. This CDR3 region has 16 residues. Per germline, CDR1 SGHRS and CDR2 YFSETQ. The CDR3 coding sequence is TGCGCCAGCAGCCCCCACTCCGGGACCGACACCGGGGAGCTGTTTTTT. Encoded protein: CASSPHSGTDTGELFF.